This TCR beta chain derives from a study of shared clonotypes between healthy human individuals. Overall study: Donors were a couple of women and a few men aged 18 to 49.

Assay: immunoSEQ multiplex PCR; the TCRdb copy retains only in-frame clones and omits some. Of roughly 2,500,000 clones in the sample, 93% were seen once. Sequenced material: naive CD4+ T cells from PBMCs. Subset noted: CD45RA+ positively selected. This clonotype was obtained from a man younger than 35 in good health. Some clones in this sample may be carry-over from other donors' samples.

The CDR3 loop reads CASSLGAGEDSQNIQYF. CDR3 bases: TGTGCCAGCAGCTTAGGTGCAGGGGAGGATTCGCAAAACATTCAGTACTTC. The V gene is TRBV7-2, the J gene TRBJ2-4, with D perhaps given as TRBD1 or TRBD2 (6 bases each). The CDR3 contains 17 residues. The V and J ends lost 1 base and 5 bases respectively, with 18 bases between them. Germline V lookup: CDR1 SGHTA, CDR2 FQGNSA.